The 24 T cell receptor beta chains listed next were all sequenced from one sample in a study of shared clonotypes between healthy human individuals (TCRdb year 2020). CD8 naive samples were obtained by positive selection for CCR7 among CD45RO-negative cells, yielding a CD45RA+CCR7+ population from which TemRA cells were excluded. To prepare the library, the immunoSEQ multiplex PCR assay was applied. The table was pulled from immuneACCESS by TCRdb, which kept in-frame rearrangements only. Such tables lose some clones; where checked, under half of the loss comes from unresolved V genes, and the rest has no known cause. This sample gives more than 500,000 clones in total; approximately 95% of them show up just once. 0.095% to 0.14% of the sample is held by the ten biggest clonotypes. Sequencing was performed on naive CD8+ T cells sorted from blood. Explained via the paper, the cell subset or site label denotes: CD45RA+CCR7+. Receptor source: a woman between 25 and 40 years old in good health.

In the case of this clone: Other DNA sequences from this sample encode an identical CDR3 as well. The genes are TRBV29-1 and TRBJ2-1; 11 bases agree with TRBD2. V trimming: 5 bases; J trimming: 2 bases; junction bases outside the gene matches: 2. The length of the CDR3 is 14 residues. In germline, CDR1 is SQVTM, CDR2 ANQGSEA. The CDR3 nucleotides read TGCAGCGTTTTTAGCGGGAGGGCCTACAATGAGCAGTTCTTC. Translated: CSVFSGRAYNEQFF.

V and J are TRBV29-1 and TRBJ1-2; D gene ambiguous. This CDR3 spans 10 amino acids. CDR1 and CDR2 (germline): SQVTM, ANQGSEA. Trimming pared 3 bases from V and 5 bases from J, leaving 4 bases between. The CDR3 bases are TGCAGCGTTGAGGAGTATGGCTACACCTTC. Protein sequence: CSVEEYGYTF.

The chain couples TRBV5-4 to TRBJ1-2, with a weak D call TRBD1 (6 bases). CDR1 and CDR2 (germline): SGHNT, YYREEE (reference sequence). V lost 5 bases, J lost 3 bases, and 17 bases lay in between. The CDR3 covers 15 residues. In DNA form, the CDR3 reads TGTGCCAGCAGTTACGCGAGGGGACACGACTATGGCTACACCTTC. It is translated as CASSYARGHDYGYTF.

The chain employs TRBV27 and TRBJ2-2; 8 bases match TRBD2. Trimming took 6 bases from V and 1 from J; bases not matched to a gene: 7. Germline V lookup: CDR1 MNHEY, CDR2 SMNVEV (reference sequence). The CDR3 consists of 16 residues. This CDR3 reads CASSEAGLGNTGELFF. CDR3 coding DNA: TGTGCCAGCAGCGAAGCGGGACTAGGGAACACCGGGGAGCTGTTTTTT.

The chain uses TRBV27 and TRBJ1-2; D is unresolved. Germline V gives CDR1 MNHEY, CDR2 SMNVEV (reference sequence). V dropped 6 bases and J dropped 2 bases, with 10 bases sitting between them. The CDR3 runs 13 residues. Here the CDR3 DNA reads TGTGCCAGCAGACACACAGAGAACTATGGCTACACCTTC. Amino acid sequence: CASRHTENYGYTF.

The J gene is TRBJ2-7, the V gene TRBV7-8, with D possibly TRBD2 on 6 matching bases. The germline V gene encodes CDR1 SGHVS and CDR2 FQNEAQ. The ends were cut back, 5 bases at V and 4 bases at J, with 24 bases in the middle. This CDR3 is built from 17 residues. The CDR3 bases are TGTGCCAGCAGCACGGGTACGCCCCCGGGACTGAGATACGAGCAGTACTTC. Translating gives CASSTGTPPGLRYEQYF.

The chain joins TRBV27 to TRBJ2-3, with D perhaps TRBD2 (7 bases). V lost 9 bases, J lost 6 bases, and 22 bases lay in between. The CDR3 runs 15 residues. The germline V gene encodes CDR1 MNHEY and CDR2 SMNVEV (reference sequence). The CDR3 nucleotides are TGTGCCAGTAGTGCACAGGGTAGCGGGTCTGATACGCAGTATTTT. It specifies CASSAQGSGSDTQYF.

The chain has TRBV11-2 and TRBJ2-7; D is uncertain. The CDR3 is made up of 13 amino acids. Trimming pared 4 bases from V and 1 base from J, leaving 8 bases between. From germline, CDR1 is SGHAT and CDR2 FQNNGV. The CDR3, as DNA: TGTGCCAGCAGCTACCAACGGTCCTACGAGCAGTACTTC. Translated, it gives CASSYQRSYEQYF.

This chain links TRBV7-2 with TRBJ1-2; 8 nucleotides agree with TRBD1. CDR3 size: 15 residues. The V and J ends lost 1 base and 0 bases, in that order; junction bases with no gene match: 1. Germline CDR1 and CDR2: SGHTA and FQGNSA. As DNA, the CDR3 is TGTGCCAGCAGCTTAGGACAGGGGACTAACTATGGCTACACCTTC. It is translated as CASSLGQGTNYGYTF.

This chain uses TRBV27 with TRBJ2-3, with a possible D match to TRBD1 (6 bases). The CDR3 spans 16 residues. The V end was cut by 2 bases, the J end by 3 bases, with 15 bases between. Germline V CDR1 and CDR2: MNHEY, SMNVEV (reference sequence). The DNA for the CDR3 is TGTGCCAGCAGTTTAAGTCCAGGGGCCCTAACAGATACGCAGTATTTT. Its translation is CASSLSPGALTDTQYF.

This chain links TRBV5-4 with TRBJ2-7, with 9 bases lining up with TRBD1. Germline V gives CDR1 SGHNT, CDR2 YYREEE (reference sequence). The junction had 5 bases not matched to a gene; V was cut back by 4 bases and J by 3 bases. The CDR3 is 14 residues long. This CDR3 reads CASSPGQGIYEQYF. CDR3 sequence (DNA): TGTGCCAGCAGCCCGGGACAGGGAATCTACGAGCAGTACTTC.

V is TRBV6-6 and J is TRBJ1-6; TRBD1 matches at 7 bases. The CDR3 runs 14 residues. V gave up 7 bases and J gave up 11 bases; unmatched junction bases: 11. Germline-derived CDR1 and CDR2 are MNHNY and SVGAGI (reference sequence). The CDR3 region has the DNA TGTGCCAGCACCCATGTGCGGGACAGAACACCCCTCCACTTT. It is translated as CASTHVRDRTPLHF.

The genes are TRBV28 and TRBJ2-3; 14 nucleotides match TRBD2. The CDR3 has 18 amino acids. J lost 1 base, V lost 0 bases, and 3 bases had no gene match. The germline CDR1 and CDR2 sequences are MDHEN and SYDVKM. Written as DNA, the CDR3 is TGTGCCAGCAGTTTATGGGGGACTAGCGGGAGTGGCACAGATACGCAGTATTTT. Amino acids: CASSLWGTSGSGTDTQYF.

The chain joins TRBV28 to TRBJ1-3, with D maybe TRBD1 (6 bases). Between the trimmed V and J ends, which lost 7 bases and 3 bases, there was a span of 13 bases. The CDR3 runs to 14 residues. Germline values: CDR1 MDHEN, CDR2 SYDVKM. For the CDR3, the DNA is TGTGCCAGCACACAATGGGGGCTTGGAAACACCATATATTTT. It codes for CASTQWGLGNTIYF.

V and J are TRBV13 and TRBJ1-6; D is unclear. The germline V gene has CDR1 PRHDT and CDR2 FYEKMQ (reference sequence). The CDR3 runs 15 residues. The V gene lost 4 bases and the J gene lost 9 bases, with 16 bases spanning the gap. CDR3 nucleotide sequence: TGTGCCAGCAGCTCAGGTACTCCACTTTCTTCACCCCTCCACTTT. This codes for CASSSGTPLSSPLHF.

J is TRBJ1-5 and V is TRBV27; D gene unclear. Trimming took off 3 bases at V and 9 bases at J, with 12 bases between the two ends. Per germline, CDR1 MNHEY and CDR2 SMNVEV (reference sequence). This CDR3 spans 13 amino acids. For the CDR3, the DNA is TGTGCCAGCAGTTTCGGACCCGATCGGCCCCAGCATTTT. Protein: CASSFGPDRPQHF.

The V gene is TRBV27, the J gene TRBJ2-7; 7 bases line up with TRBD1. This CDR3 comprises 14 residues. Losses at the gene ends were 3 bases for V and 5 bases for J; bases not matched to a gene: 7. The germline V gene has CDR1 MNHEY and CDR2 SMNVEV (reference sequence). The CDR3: CASSFTGARDEQYF. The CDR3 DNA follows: TGTGCCAGCAGTTTCACAGGGGCCCGGGACGAGCAGTACTTC.

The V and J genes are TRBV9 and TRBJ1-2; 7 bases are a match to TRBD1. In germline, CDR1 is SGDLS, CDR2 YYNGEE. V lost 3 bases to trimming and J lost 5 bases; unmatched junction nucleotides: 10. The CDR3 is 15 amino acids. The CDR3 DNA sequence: TGTGCCAGCAGCGCGCATACAGGGGACGGGTATGGCTACACCTTC. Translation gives CASSAHTGDGYGYTF.

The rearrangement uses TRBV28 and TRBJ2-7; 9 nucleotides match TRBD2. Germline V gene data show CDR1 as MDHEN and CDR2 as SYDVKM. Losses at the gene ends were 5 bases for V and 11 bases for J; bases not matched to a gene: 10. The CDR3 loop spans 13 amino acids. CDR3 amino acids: CASSPIAGVQEYF. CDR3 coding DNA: TGTGCCAGCAGTCCCATAGCGGGAGTCCAAGAGTACTTC.

CDR3 residues: CASSLRREIREQYF. CDR3 bases: TGTGCCAGCAGCTTAAGACGGGAGATTCGCGAGCAGTACTTC. The V call is TRBV7-6, the J call TRBJ2-5, with a weak D call TRBD2 (6 bases). The DNA end is more similar to TRBJ2-7, so the J call may be wrong. There are 14 residues in the CDR3. In germline, CDR1 is SGHVS, CDR2 FNYEAQ.

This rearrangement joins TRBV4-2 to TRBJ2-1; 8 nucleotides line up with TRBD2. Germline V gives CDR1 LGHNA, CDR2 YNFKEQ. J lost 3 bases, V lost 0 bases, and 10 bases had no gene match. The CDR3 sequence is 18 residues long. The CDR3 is CASSQEKYGSGIYNEQFF. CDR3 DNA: TGTGCCAGCAGCCAAGAGAAGTACGGTAGCGGGATCTACAATGAGCAGTTCTTC.

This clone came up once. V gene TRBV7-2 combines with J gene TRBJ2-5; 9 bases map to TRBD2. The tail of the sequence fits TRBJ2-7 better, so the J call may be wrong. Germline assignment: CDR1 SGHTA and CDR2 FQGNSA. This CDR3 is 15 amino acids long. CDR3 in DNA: TGTGCCAGCAGCCTACTAGCGGGTGAGACCTACGAGCAGTACTTC. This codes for CASSLLAGETYEQYF.

The CDR3 nucleotides read TGTGCCAGCACCTCGGCAGGGTCTTATGAAAAACTGTTTTTT. It yields the protein CASTSAGSYEKLFF. The chain combines TRBV7-2 with TRBJ1-4, with a tentative D call TRBD1 (5 bases). The CDR3 consists of 14 residues. Trimming removed 7 bases at V and 6 bases at J, with 15 bases between. Per the germline V gene, CDR1 is SGHTA and CDR2 is FQGNSA. The complete variable domain, with remaining parts taken from reference TRBV7-2 and TRBJ1-4, reads GAGVSQSPSNKVTEKGKDVELRCDPISGHTALYWYRQSLGQGLEFLIYFQGNSAPDKSGLPSDRFSAERTGGSVSTLTIQRTQQEDSAVYLCASTSAGSYEKLFFGSGTQLSVL.

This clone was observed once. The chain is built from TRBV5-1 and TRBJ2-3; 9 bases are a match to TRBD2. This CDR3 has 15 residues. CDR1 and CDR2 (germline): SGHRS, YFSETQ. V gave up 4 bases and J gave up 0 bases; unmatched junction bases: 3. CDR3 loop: CASSNGTSSTDTQYF. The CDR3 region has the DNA TGCGCCAGCAGCAATGGGACTAGCAGCACAGATACGCAGTATTTT.